This T cell receptor beta chain was retrieved from a study of T cell responses to AZD1222 COVID-19 vaccine. About the study: Second-dose timings of about 4 or about 12 weeks were pooled.

Assay used: immunoSEQ multiplex PCR; TCRdb lists only in-frame clones, some missing. The sample includes roughly 95,000 clones, roughly 90% of them seen just once. Study-level results: Spike was spanned by vaccine-associated CD4 TCRs, with dominance at 160-218 and 743-854. Most donors were white British, females outnumbered males, and clonal diversity was possibly underestimated. The repertoires were collected only after the peak T cell response.

Points on this clone: Its target is unknown.

Trimming took off 7 bases at V and 4 bases at J, with 22 bases between the two ends. The germline CDR1 and CDR2 sequences are LNHDA and SQIVND (reference sequence). The CDR3 extends over 16 amino acids. The chain is built from TRBV19 and TRBJ1-1, with a weak D call TRBD1 (6 bases). The TCR originated in an adult in good health. Sequences were derived from peripheral blood, sampled on day 0 of AZD1222 vaccination. CDR3 residues: CASTPRRGVVFTEAFF. The CDR3 DNA reads TGTGCCAGTACTCCCCGCAGGGGAGTAGTTTTCACTGAAGCTTTCTTT.